The 10 T cell receptor beta chains given below trace back to one sample, sequenced in a study of T cell repertoires in cytomegalovirus infection. Antigens for these TCRs are unknown. TCRdb reanalysed the reads using MiXCR and keeps one entry per CDR3 protein. The sample carries fewer than 900,000 distinct CDR3 sequences, 29% recorded once. The sample consisted of cultured CD8+ T cells from PBMCs, taken from culture after CMV antigen stimulation. The source is a human donor in good health (CMV status not recorded). Some clones in this sample may be carry-over from other donors' samples.

In this sample, this clonotype turned up a few times. The chain is built from TRBV19 and TRBJ2-7, with D perhaps matching TRBD1 or TRBD2 (6 bases each). CDR1 and CDR2 from the germline V gene are LNHDA and SQIVND (reference sequence). The CDR3 spans 15 residues. The V gene lost 6 bases and the J gene lost 3 bases, with 18 bases spanning the gap. The CDR3 loop reads CASSLARGGLYEQYF. The CDR3 coding sequence is TGTGCCAGTAGCCTGGCTAGAGGGGGGCTCTACGAGCAGTACTTC.

V is TRBV5-5 and J is TRBJ2-7; tentatively, D is TRBD2 (6 bases). This CDR3 contains 13 residues. V lost 3 bases and J lost 7, with 14 bases in between. Germline CDR1 SGHKS, CDR2 YYEKEE (reference sequence). In DNA form, the CDR3 reads TGTGCCAGCAGCTCTCTCCGGGCGGGGGAGCAGTACGTC. Translated: CASSSLRAGEQYV.

The table lists this clonotype with a few counts. The chain links TRBV28 to TRBJ1-1, with TRBD1 as a possible D gene (6 bases). V dropped 3 bases and J dropped 0 bases, with 17 bases sitting between them. Germline V CDR1 and CDR2: MDHEN, SYDVKM. CDR3 length: 17 residues. CDR3 sequence: CASSFLGDKTMNTEAFF. The CDR3 DNA follows: TGTGCCAGCAGTTTTTTGGGGGACAAGACTATGAACACTGAAGCTTTCTTT.

The gene calls are TRBV28 and TRBJ2-1; the D gene is possibly TRBD1 (6 bases). In germline, CDR1 is MDHEN, CDR2 SYDVKM. There are 15 residues in the CDR3. The V gene lost 7 bases and the J gene lost 1 base, with 14 bases spanning the gap. The CDR3 nucleotides are TGTGCCAGCACCTTACAGGGTCGATCCTACAATGAGCAGTTCTTC. The encoded protein is CASTLQGRSYNEQFF.

The J gene is TRBJ1-1, the V gene TRBV7-6; the D is unclear. This CDR3 contains 15 residues. The V end was cut by 5 bases, the J end by 0 bases, with 13 bases between. Germline CDR1 is SGHVS and CDR2 is FNYEAQ. The CDR3 nucleotides are TGTGCCAGCAGCCCCTGGGGAGGGTTGAACACTGAAGCTTTCTTT. Translated: CASSPWGGLNTEAFF. The entire variable domain, with the rest obtained from reference TRBV7-6 and TRBJ1-1, is as follows: GAGVSQSPRYKVTKRGQDVALRCDPISGHVSLYWYRQALGQGPEFLTYFNYEAQQDKSGLPNDRFSAERPEGSISTLTIQRTEQRDSAMYRCASSPWGGLNTEAFFGQGTRLTVV.

The V gene is TRBV4-1, the J gene TRBJ2-3, with TRBD2 matching over 9 bases. The trim removed 6 bases at V and 0 bases at J, leaving 16 bases unmatched. Germline V gene sequence: CDR1 MGHRA, CDR2 YSYEKL. The CDR3 has 19 residues. CDR3 nucleotides: TGCGCCAGCAGTCCGAATGGAGCGGGGGGCCTCATTAGCACAGATACGCAGTATTTT. Translating it yields CASSPNGAGGLISTDTQYF.

The chain is built from TRBV7-8 and TRBJ1-2; 10 bases line up with TRBD1. The CDR3 has 14 residues. The germline V gene encodes CDR1 SGHVS and CDR2 FQNEAQ. The V gene end was trimmed by 3 bases and the J gene end by 6 bases; junction bases not matched to a gene: 4. CDR3 region: CASSFPGTGDGYTF. The DNA of the CDR3 is TGTGCCAGCAGCTTCCCCGGGACAGGGGATGGCTACACCTTC.

The CDR3 region has the DNA TGTGCCAGCAGCCCGGTGATAGGCTTCAATCAGCCCCAGCATTTT. Translated, it gives CASSPVIGFNQPQHF. The chain combines TRBV7-6 with TRBJ1-5; D is unresolved. The CDR3 runs 15 residues. The germline V gene encodes CDR1 SGHVS and CDR2 FNYEAQ. Trimming cost V 5 bases and J 3 bases, with 14 bases left between them. The entire variable domain, with the rest obtained from reference TRBV7-6 and TRBJ1-5, is as follows: GAGVSQSPRYKVTKRGQDVALRCDPISGHVSLYWYRQALGQGPEFLTYFNYEAQQDKSGLPNDRFSAERPEGSISTLTIQRTEQRDSAMYRCASSPVIGFNQPQHFGDGTRLSIL.

A remark on this clonotype: The missing conserved phenylalanine or tryptophan at the end of this CDR3 makes a read error likely. The V call is TRBV6-1, the J call TRBJ1-6, with D tentatively TRBD1 (5 bases). Between the trimmed V and J ends, which lost 5 bases and 0 bases, there was a span of 17 bases. This CDR3 contains 18 residues. Per the germline V gene, CDR1 is MNHNS and CDR2 is SASEGT. CDR3 DNA sequence: TGTGCCAGCAGTTACGTCTTACAGGCCTTCTCCTATAATTCACCCCTCCACTAT. The encoded protein is CASSYVLQAFSYNSPLHY.

The chain carries TRBV5-4 and TRBJ2-1; D is unresolved. In germline, CDR1 is SGHNT, CDR2 YYREEE (reference sequence). The CDR3 spans 15 residues. Trimming took 1 base from V and 8 from J, leaving 16 bases between them. The CDR3, as DNA: TGTGCCAGCAGCTTGCCCCTAAGCCTAGGAGATGAGCAGTTCTTC. Protein sequence: CASSLPLSLGDEQFF.